This T cell receptor beta chain stems from a study of blood T cell repertoires in COVID-19 (dated by TCRdb to about 2020). For context, the study as a whole: Samples from collaborators originated in the United States, Italy and Spain and spanned both the acute and convalescent phases of COVID-19. The material from the prospective study consisted of cDNA or gDNA derived from T cells, B-cell-depleted T cells, or PBMCs. Subjects who had been exposed to COVID-19, were actively infected with it, or had recovered from it provided the deeply sampled blood TCRbeta repertoires that made up the dataset. A freely available public database, intended as a resource for researchers studying the immune response to SARS-CoV-2, is where the repertoires were released. Samples came from the ongoing ImmuneRACE study (first 160 participants) plus 1,254 subjects from 6 global collaborators. Sample metadata almost always included a de-identified subject ID, COVID-19 status, age in years and sex. Where available, HLA class I and class II types were taken from metadata supplied by the sample provider and were not determined by assay-based typing.

One collaborating source in Seattle enrolled patients while the patients were actively infected and followed the patients over time throughout the course of disease. Whole blood was collected in K2EDTA tubes by collaborating institutions according to the institutions' own protocols. For TCRbeta analysis, collaborators shipped samples as frozen whole blood, isolated PBMCs, or DNA extracted from either of those sample types. What the work shows at the level of the full study, not this receptor alone: The amount of clinical and demographic metadata varied by source and participant and was provided uncurated.

TCRbeta CDR3 regions were amplified from genomic DNA by means of the immunoSEQ Assay, a bias-controlled multiplex PCR. Per the original workflow: Nucleated cell counts per sample were estimated from amplification of reference gene primers within the assay. To quantify the absolute abundance of each unique TCRbeta CDR3 rearrangement, sequence reads were collapsed and filtered. For each sample, productive Simpson clonality was calculated as the square root of Simpson's diversity index over productive rearrangements. TCRdb retrieved this table from immuneACCESS and kept in-frame rearrangements only. Not all clones are present; in checked studies, unresolved V genes account for under half, and no reason is known for the remainder. V and J calls and clone size are those listed in that table; D and trimming were worked out from the DNA. Here the sample has some 360,000 clones; roughly 86% occur a single time. The top ten clonotypes cover over 2% of the sample.

The CDR3 runs 14 amino acids, cysteine and phenylalanine included. Left in the record is the CDR3 DNA by itself, 42 bases read in frame from the first base. The CDR1 and CDR2 encoded by the germline V gene (reference sequence) are SEHNR and FQNEAQ. V is pared back by 1 base and J by 2 bases, with 6 bases lying between the germline termini. Comment on this clone: The antigen it binds to is not known. No qualities accompany the bases; no much larger clone lies one base away.

This receptor was obtained from a woman in her sixties or seventies with COVID-19, enrolled during active disease. The receptor chain draws on TRBV7-9 and TRBJ1-3, with no confidently assigned D gene. Sequenced material: peripheral blood. The CDR3 amino acid sequence is: CASSLGEPGNTIYF. The DNA sequence is TGTGCCAGCAGCTTAGGGGAGCCTGGAAACACCATATATTTT.